These 21 T cell receptor beta chains were sequenced from one sample in a study of siplizumab effects on memory and regulatory T cells. Profiling relied on immunoSEQ multiplex PCR, and the TCRdb table lists in-frame clones only, not all of them. Of more than 10,000 clones listed, almost 40% are singletons. Cocultured for around six days at 37°C were the mixed lymphocyte reaction cells. These TCRs are of unknown antigen specificity. The sample was CFSE-low (dividing) CD8+ T cells sorted from an allogeneic mixed lymphocyte reaction. The source is a human donor in good health; the cells came from an allogeneic mixed lymphocyte reaction.

This clone qualifies as medium-sized (0.01 to 0.1%). This sequence joins TRBV6-1 and TRBJ2-7; possibly TRBD2 for D (6 bases). This CDR3 has 14 residues. Germline V gene data show CDR1 as MNHNS and CDR2 as SASEGT. The germline V and J ends were trimmed by 1 base and 3 bases, with 10 bases remaining between them. The chain's CDR3 is CASSEEEGRYEQYF. The CDR3 region has the DNA TGTGCCAGCAGTGAAGAGGAGGGGCGCTACGAGCAGTACTTC.

In its sample, this clone was seen a few times. The chain links TRBV4-3 to TRBJ2-7, with D possibly being TRBD1 or TRBD2 (5 bases each). Germline V gene lookup returns CDR1 LGHNA and CDR2 YSLEER. The CDR3 totals 15 residues. Trimming left V 1 base short and J 4 bases short, with 14 bases between. The CDR3 DNA reads as TGCGCCAGCAGCCAAGGGACGCCGGGACCGTACGAGCAGTACTTC. It is translated as CASSQGTPGPYEQYF.

With regard to this clone: The same CDR3 is also encoded by other DNA sequences in this sample. CDR3 DNA: TGTGCCAGCAGTGCTACAGGGGGTGACTACAATGAGCAGTTCTTC. Protein product: CASSATGGDYNEQFF. This chain links TRBV2 with TRBJ2-1; 8 bases are shared with TRBD1. Germline V gene lookup returns CDR1 SNHLY and CDR2 FYNNEI. The trim removed 4 bases at V and 3 bases at J, leaving 5 bases unmatched. CDR3 length: 15 amino acids.

The chain joins TRBV19 to TRBJ2-1; TRBD2 matches at 13 bases. Germline V gene lookup returns CDR1 LNHDA and CDR2 SQIVND (reference sequence). The CDR3 loop spans 15 amino acids. V gave up 4 bases and J gave up 10 bases; unmatched junction bases: 7. For the CDR3, the DNA is TGTGCCAGTAGTAGAACTAGCGGGGGGGCTCTGGAGCAGTTCTTC. Translation: CASSRTSGGALEQFF. Drawing the rest from reference TRBV19 and TRBJ2-1, the complete variable domain is DGGITQSPKYLFRKEGQNVTLSCEQNLNHDAMYWYRQDPGQGLRLIYYSQIVNDFQKGDIAEGYSVSREKKESFPLTVTSAQKNPTAFYLCASSRTSGGALEQFFGPGTRLTVL.

The table lists this clone with many counts. The chain is built from TRBV27 and TRBJ2-7; TRBD2 agrees at 7 bases. V lost 5 bases to trimming and J lost 1 base; unmatched junction nucleotides: 2. Germline CDR1 MNHEY, CDR2 SMNVEV (reference sequence). This CDR3 comprises 13 residues. The CDR3 sequence is CASSPGLSYEQYF. The CDR3 nucleotides are TGTGCCAGCAGTCCGGGACTATCCTACGAGCAGTACTTC.

This clone is categorized as medium-sized. The chain couples TRBV29-1 to TRBJ2-2; 8 bases align to TRBD1. Germline lookup yields CDR1 SQVTM and CDR2 ANQGSEA. CDR3 size: 12 residues. Unmatched junction bases numbered 1, after V lost 5 bases and J lost 5 bases. The CDR3 region has the DNA TGCAGCGTTACAGGGGGAACCGGGGAGCTGTTTTTT. Amino acid sequence: CSVTGGTGELFF.

The chain carries TRBV11-2 and TRBJ2-5, with 7 bases lining up with TRBD2. Matching the DNA end better, TRBJ2-7 makes the J call doubtful. The CDR3 length is 13 residues. CDR1 SGHAT and CDR2 FQNNGV come from the germline V gene. In DNA form, the CDR3 reads TGTGCCAGCAGTCGACTAGCTGGTTACGAGCAGTACTTC. This codes for CASSRLAGYEQYF.

This clone is medium-sized in the sample. The genes are TRBV7-9 and TRBJ1-5, with unresolved D. The CDR3 is 15 amino acids. Germline CDR1 SEHNR, CDR2 FQNEAQ (reference sequence). Trimming stripped 1 base from V and 1 base from J, with 8 bases between. In DNA form, the CDR3 reads TGTGCCAGCAGCTTAGATCAGGAAAGCAATCAGCCCCAGCATTTT. This gives the protein CASSLDQESNQPQHF.

This clone was observed a handful of times. The chain has TRBV10-3 and TRBJ2-7; D is uncertain. Germline-derived CDR1 and CDR2 are ENHRY and SYGVKD. Trimming took off 8 bases at V and 0 bases at J, with 5 bases between the two ends. The CDR3 has 11 residues. The CDR3 is CAIGNSYEQYF. In DNA form, the CDR3 reads TGTGCCATCGGTAACTCCTACGAGCAGTACTTC.

This clone rates as medium-sized. The chain combines TRBV7-9 with TRBJ2-1; TRBD1 aligns across 10 bases. The length of the CDR3 is 15 residues. Germline CDR1 reads SEHNR; CDR2 reads FQNEAQ (reference sequence). The ends lost 5 bases at V and 8 bases at J; junction bases unmatched: 9. CDR3 in DNA: TGTGCCAGCAGCATACGGACAGGGGGTCGCGATGAGCAGTTCTTC. Protein: CASSIRTGGRDEQFF.

CDR3 bases: TGTGCCCTCTGGACTAGATCGATCCGATACAATGAGCAGTTCTTC. Translation: CALWTRSIRYNEQFF. This rearrangement joins TRBV5-5 to TRBJ2-1; 7 positions match TRBD2. Germline V gene lookup returns CDR1 SGHKS and CDR2 YYEKEE (reference sequence). With 10 bases clipped from V and 4 bases from J, the junction kept 14 bases outside the gene matches. There are 15 residues in the CDR3.

This clone has just a few counts. This rearrangement joins TRBV9 to TRBJ2-2, with 7 bases identical to TRBD1. The V gene's germline CDR1 is SGDLS and CDR2 YYNGEE. Trimming removed 4 bases from V and 1 base from J; junction bases left unmatched: 7. The CDR3 sequence is 16 residues long. CDR3 DNA: TGTGCCAGCAGCACAAACCGGGACAGGAACACCGGGGAGCTGTTTTTT. Its translation is CASSTNRDRNTGELFF.

The chain has TRBV6-5 and TRBJ2-2; TRBD1 agrees at 7 bases. Germline V lookup: CDR1 MNHEY, CDR2 SVGAGI. The CDR3 loop spans 16 amino acids. The trim removed 2 bases at V and 6 bases at J, leaving 9 bases unmatched. This chain's CDR3 is CASSYALRGPAGELFF. The CDR3 bases are TGTGCCAGCAGTTACGCTTTGAGGGGGCCGGCCGGGGAGCTGTTTTTT.

V gene TRBV9 combines with J gene TRBJ1-5; D remains unclear. CDR1 is SGDLS, CDR2 YYNGEE, per germline. CDR3 length equals 12 residues. The ends were cut back, 4 bases at V and 5 bases at J, with 7 bases in the middle. The CDR3 loop is CASSYYDQPQHF. The CDR3 nucleotides are TGTGCCAGCAGCTACTACGATCAGCCCCAGCATTTT.

The chain joins TRBV27 to TRBJ2-5, with D perhaps being TRBD1 or TRBD2 (6 bases each). The J call is in doubt because the DNA end fits TRBJ2-7 better. The length of the CDR3 is 17 residues. Germline CDR1 is MNHEY and CDR2 is SMNVEV (reference sequence). The CDR3 reads CASSFLKAEGVSYEQYF. The DNA of the CDR3 is TGTGCCAGCAGTTTTTTGAAAGCGGAGGGGGTTTCCTACGAGCAGTACTTC.

The genes are TRBV13 and TRBJ2-7; D possibly corresponds to TRBD2 (6 bases). This CDR3 has 14 residues. Trimming pared 6 bases from V and 2 bases from J, leaving 14 bases between. The V gene's germline CDR1 is PRHDT and CDR2 FYEKMQ (reference sequence). The CDR3 DNA sequence: TGTGCCAGCAGTTATGGAGGAGGGACCTACGAGCAGTACTTC. It encodes CASSYGGGTYEQYF.

This clone was observed a few times. J is TRBJ2-7 and V is TRBV30; 10 bases map to TRBD1. Germline lookup yields CDR1 GTSNPN and CDR2 SVGIG (reference sequence). The CDR3 runs to 15 residues. The trim removed 2 bases at V and 5 bases at J, leaving 9 bases unmatched. CDR3 amino acids: CAWSTGQGTVDEQYF. As DNA, the CDR3 is TGTGCCTGGAGTACGGGACAGGGGACGGTCGACGAGCAGTACTTC.

In its sample, this clone ranks as medium-sized. The CDR3: CASSGLAGMNEQFF. DNA of the CDR3: TGTGCCAGCAGCGGACTAGCTGGGATGAATGAGCAGTTCTTC. This rearrangement joins TRBV27 to TRBJ2-1, with 8 nucleotides matching TRBD2. This CDR3 spans 14 amino acids. The ends lost 6 bases at V and 7 bases at J; junction bases unmatched: 8. Germline lookup yields CDR1 MNHEY and CDR2 SMNVEV (reference sequence).

The chain recombines TRBV7-9 with TRBJ1-1; perhaps TRBD1 as D (5 bases). V was pared by 4 bases and J by 8 bases, with 11 bases between. From germline, CDR1 is SEHNR and CDR2 FQNEAQ (reference sequence). The CDR3 runs 12 residues. CDR3 loop: CASSYGTEEAFF. The DNA of the CDR3 is TGTGCCAGCAGCTACGGGACGGAAGAAGCTTTCTTT.

This chain links TRBV4-1 with TRBJ2-1, with D hard to call. Trimming removed 0 bases from V and 12 bases from J, with 12 bases in between. Germline assignment: CDR1 MGHRA and CDR2 YSYEKL. The CDR3 totals 13 residues. In nucleotides, the CDR3 is TGCGCCAGCAGCCAAGATAGTCAGGCAGGGCAGTTCTTC. Translated: CASSQDSQAGQFF.

This clone is medium-sized (0.01 to 0.1%) by share. The chain joins TRBV27 to TRBJ2-2; D unresolved. The germline V and J ends were trimmed by 2 bases and 9 bases, with 10 bases remaining between them. This CDR3 spans 13 amino acids. Germline V gives CDR1 MNHEY, CDR2 SMNVEV (reference sequence). This CDR3 reads CASSLNPPRELFF. The CDR3 nucleotides are TGTGCCAGCAGTTTAAACCCTCCGAGGGAGCTGTTTTTT.